This T cell receptor beta chain was sequenced in a study of blood T cell repertoires in COVID-19. About the study: In each case, the material was cDNA or gDNA derived from T cells, B-cell-depleted T cells, or PBMCs.

In this sample, this clone turned up a few times. The data were produced by immunoSEQ multiplex PCR, yet TCRdb's version contains in-frame clones alone and is incomplete. This sample yields roughly 270,000 clones, of which roughly 80% are seen a single time; about 5% belongs to the top ten. The germline CDR1 and CDR2 sequences are SQVTM and ANQGSEA. This CDR3 contains 11 residues. V lost 4 bases and J lost 3, with 7 bases in between. Clinical history as reported by participants underpinned cohort assignment. The sequenced material came from PBMCs or T cells enriched from blood (not recorded which). The V gene is TRBV29-1, the J gene TRBJ2-7; D unclear. This TCR was recovered from a middle-aged man who had been exposed to COVID-19. The CDR3 loop reads CSVVSGYEQYF. The CDR3 bases are TGCAGCGTTGTATCCGGCTACGAGCAGTACTTC.